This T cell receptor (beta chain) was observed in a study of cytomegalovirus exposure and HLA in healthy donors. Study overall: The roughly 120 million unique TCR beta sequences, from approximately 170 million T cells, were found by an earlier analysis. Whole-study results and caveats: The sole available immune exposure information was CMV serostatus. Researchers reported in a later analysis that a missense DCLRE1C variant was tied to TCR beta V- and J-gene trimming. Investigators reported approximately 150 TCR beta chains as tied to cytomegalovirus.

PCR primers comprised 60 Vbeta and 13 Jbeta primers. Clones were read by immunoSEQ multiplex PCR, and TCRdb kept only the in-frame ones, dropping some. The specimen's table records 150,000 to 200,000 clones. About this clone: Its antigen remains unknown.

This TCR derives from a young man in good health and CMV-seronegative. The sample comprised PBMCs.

The CDR3 reads CASSQDRTGELFF. The CDR3, as DNA: TGCGCCAGCAGCCAAGATCGTACCGGGGAGCTGTTTTTT. The chain couples TRBV4-3 to TRBJ2-2; D unresolved. CDR1 LGHNA and CDR2 YSLEER come from the germline V gene. The V gene lost 0 bases and the J gene lost 5 bases, with 4 bases spanning the gap. This CDR3 has 13 residues.